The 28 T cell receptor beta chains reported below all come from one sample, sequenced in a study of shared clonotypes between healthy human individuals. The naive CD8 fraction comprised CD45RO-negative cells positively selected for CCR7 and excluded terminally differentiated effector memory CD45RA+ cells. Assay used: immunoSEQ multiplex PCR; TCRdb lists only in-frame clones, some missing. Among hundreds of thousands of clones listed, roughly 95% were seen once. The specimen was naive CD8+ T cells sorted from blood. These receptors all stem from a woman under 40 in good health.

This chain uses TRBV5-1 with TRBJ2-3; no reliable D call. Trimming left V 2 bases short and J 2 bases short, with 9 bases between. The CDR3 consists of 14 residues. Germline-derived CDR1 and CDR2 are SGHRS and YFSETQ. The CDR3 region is CASSFRQATDTQYF. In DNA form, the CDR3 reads TGCGCCAGCAGCTTCCGGCAGGCCACAGATACGCAGTATTTT.

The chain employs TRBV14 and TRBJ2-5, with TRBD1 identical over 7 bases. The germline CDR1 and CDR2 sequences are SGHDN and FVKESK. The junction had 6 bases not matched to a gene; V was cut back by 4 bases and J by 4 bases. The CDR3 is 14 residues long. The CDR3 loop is CASSLTGERETQYF. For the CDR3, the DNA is TGTGCCAGCAGCCTAACAGGGGAACGAGAGACCCAGTACTTC.

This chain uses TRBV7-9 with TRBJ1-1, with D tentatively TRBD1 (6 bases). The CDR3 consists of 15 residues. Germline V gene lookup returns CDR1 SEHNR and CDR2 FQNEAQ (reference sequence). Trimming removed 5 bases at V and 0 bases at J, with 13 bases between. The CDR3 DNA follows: TGTGCCAGCAGCGGAAACAGGGAAATGAACACTGAAGCTTTCTTT. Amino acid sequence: CASSGNREMNTEAFF.

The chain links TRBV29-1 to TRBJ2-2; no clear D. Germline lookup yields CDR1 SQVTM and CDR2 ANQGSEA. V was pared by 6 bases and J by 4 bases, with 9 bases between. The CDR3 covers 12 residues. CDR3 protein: CSVFVATGELFF. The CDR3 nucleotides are TGCAGCGTCTTCGTGGCCACCGGGGAGCTGTTTTTT.

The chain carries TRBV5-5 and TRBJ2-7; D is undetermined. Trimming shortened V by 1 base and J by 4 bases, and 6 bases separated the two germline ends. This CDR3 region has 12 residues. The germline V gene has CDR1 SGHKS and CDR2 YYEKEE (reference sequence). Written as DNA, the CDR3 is TGTGCCAGCAGCTTGTCCGCGTACGAGCAGTACTTC. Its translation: CASSLSAYEQYF.

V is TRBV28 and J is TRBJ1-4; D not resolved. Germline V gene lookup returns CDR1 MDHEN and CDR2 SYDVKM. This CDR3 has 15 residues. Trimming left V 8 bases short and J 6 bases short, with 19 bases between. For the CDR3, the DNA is TGTGCCAGCTCCTCCCCCGAAAGCTGGGATGAAAAACTGTTTTTT. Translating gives CASSSPESWDEKLFF.

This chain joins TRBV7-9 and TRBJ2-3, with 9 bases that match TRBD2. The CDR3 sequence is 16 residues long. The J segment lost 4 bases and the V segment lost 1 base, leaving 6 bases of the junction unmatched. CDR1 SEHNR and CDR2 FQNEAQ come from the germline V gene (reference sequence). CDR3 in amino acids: CASSLDSGRGSDTQYF. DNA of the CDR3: TGTGCCAGCAGCTTAGATAGCGGGAGAGGGTCAGATACGCAGTATTTT.

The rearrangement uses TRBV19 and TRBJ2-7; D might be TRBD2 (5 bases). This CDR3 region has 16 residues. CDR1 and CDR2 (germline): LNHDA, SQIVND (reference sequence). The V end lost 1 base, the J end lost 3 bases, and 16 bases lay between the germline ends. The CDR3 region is CASSIGRDPPGYEQYF. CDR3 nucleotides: TGTGCCAGTAGTATAGGACGGGATCCCCCAGGCTACGAGCAGTACTTC.

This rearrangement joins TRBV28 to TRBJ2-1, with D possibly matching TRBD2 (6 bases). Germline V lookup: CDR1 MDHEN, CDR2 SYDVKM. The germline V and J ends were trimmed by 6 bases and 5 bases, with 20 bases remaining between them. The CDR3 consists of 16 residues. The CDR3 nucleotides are TGTGCCAGCAGCGGGATGCGGGAACGTGCCAACAATGAGCAGTTCTTC. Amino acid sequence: CASSGMRERANNEQFF.

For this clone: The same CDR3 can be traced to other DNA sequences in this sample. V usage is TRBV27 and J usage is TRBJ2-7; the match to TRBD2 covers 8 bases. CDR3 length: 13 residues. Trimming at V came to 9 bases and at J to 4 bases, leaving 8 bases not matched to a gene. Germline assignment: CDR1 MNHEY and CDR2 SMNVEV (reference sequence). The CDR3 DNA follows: TGTGCCAGTTCTCTAGCGGGTGGTTACGAGCAGTACTTC. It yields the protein CASSLAGGYEQYF.

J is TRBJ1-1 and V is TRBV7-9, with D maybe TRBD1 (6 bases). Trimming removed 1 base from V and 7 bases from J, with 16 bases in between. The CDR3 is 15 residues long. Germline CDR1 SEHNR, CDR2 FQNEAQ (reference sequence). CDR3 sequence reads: CASSLVGSAGDEAFF. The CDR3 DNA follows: TGTGCCAGCAGCTTAGTGGGCTCAGCAGGGGATGAAGCTTTCTTT.

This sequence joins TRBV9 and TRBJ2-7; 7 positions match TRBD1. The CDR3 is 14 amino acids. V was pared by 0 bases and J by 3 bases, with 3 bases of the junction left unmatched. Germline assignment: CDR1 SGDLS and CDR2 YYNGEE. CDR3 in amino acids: CASSVEGGYYEQYF. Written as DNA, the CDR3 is TGTGCCAGCAGCGTAGAAGGGGGCTACTACGAGCAGTACTTC.

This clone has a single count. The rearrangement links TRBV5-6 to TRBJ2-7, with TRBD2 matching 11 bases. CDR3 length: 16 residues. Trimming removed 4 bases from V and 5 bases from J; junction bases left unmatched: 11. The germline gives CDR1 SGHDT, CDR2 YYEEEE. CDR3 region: CASSKKLAGEHHEQYF. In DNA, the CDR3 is TGTGCCAGCAGCAAAAAACTAGCGGGAGAACACCACGAGCAGTACTTC. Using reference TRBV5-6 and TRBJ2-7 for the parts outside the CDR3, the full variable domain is DAGVTQSPTHLIKTRGQQVTLRCSPKSGHDTVSWYQQALGQGPQFIFQYYEEEERQRGNFPDRFSGHQFPNYSSELNVNALLLGDSALYLCASSKKLAGEHHEQYFGPGTRLTVT.

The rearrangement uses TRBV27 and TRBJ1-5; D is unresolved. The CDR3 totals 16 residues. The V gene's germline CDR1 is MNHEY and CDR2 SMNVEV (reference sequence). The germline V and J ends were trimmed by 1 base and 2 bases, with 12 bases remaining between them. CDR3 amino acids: CASSLFGGIGNQPQHF. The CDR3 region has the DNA TGTGCCAGCAGTTTATTTGGAGGGATTGGCAATCAGCCCCAGCATTTT.

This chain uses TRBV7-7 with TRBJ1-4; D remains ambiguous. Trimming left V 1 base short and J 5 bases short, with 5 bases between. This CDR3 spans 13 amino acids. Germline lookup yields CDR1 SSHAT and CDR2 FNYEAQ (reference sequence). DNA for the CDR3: TGTGCCAGCAGCTTAGGACCAAATGAAAAACTGTTTTTT. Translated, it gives CASSLGPNEKLFF.

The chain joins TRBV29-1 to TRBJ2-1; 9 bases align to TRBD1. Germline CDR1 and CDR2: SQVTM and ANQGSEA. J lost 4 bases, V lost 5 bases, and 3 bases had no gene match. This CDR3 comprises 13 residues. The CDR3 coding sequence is TGCAGCGTTCCTGGACAGGGGTACAATGAGCAGTTCTTC. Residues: CSVPGQGYNEQFF.

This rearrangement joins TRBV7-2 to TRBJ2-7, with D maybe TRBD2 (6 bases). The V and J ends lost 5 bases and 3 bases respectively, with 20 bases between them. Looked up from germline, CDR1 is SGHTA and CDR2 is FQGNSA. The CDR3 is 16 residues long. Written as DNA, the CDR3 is TGTGCCAGCAGCCCCTTCCTGGCGGGGACCTTCTACGAGCAGTACTTC. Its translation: CASSPFLAGTFYEQYF.

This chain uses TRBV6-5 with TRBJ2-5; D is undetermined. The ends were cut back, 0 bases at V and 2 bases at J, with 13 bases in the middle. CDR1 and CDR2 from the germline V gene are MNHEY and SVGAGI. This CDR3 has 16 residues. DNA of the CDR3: TGTGCCAGCAGTTACTCGATAGGGTACGATCAAGAGACCCAGTACTTC. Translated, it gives CASSYSIGYDQETQYF.

The CDR3 nucleotides read TGCGCCAGCAGTTTTCCCCCGATAGGGGACAGCTACCAAGAGACCCAGTACTTC. Residues: CASSFPPIGDSYQETQYF. The chain couples TRBV10-2 to TRBJ2-5; 7 bases are shared with TRBD1. CDR3 length equals 18 residues. The germline CDR1 and CDR2 sequences are WSHSY and SAAADI. The junction had 15 bases not matched to a gene; V was cut back by 5 bases and J by 0 bases.

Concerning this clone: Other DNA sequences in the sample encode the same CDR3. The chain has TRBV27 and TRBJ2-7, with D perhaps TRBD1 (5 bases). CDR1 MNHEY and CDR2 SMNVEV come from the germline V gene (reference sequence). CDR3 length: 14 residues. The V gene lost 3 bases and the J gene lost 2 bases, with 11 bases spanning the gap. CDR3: CASSFGQGTYEQYF. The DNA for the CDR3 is TGTGCCAGCAGTTTTGGTCAGGGAACCTACGAGCAGTACTTC.

CDR3 loop: CASSPLGATDTQYF. DNA for the CDR3: TGTGCCAGCAGCCCCCTCGGGGCCACAGATACGCAGTATTTT. The chain uses TRBV7-7 and TRBJ2-3; either TRBD1 or TRBD2 may supply D (5 bases each). CDR1 and CDR2 (germline): SSHAT, FNYEAQ (reference sequence). Trimming took off 5 bases at V and 2 bases at J, with 11 bases between the two ends. The CDR3 consists of 14 residues.

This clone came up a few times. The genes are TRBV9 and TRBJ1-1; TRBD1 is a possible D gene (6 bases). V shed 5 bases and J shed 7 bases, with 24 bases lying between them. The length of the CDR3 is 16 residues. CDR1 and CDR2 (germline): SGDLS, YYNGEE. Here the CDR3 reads CASRETGNDVIDEAFF. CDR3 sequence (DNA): TGTGCCAGCAGGGAAACAGGGAATGATGTAATCGATGAAGCTTTCTTT.

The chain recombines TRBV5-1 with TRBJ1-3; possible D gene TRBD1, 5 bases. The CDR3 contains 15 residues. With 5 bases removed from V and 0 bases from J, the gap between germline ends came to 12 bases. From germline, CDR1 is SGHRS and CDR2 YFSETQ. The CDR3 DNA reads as TGCGCCAGCAGGGACGGGACGGACTCTGGAAACACCATATATTTT. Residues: CASRDGTDSGNTIYF.

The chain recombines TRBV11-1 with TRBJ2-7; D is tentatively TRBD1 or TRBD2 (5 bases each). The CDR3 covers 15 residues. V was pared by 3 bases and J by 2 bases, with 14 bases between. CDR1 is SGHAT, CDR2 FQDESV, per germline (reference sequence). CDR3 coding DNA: TGTGCCAGCAGCTTCACCGGGGCCCGGACCTACGAGCAGTACTTC. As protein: CASSFTGARTYEQYF.

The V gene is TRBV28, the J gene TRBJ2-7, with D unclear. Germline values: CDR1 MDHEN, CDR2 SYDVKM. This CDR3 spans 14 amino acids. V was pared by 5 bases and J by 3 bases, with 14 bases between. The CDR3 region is CASSRLVDRYEQYF. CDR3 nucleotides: TGTGCCAGCAGTCGACTCGTGGACCGCTACGAGCAGTACTTC.

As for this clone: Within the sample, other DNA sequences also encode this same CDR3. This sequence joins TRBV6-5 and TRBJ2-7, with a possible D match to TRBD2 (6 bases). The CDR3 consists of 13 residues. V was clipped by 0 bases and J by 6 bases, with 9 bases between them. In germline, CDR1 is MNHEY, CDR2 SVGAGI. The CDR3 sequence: CASSYSNGGEQYF. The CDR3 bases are TGTGCCAGCAGTTACTCAAACGGGGGCGAGCAGTACTTC.

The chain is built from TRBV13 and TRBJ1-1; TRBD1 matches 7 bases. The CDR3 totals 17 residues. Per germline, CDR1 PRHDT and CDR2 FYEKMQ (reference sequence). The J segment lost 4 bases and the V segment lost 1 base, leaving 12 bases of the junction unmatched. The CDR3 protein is CASSLVLREAGGTEAFF. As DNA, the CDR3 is TGTGCCAGCAGCTTAGTATTACGGGAGGCAGGGGGCACTGAAGCTTTCTTT.

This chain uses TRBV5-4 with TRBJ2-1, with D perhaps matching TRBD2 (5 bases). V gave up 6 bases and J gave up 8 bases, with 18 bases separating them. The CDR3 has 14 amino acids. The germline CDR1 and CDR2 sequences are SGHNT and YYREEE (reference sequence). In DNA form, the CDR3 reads TGTGCCAGCACCGACGGGGAAGGGCGGGATGAGCAGTTCTTC. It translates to CASTDGEGRDEQFF. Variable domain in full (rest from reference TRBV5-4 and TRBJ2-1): ETGVTQSPTHLIKTRGQQVTLRCSSQSGHNTVSWYQQALGQGPQFIFQYYREEENGRGNFPPRFSGLQFPNYSSELNVNALELDDSALYLCASTDGEGRDEQFFGPGTRLTVL.